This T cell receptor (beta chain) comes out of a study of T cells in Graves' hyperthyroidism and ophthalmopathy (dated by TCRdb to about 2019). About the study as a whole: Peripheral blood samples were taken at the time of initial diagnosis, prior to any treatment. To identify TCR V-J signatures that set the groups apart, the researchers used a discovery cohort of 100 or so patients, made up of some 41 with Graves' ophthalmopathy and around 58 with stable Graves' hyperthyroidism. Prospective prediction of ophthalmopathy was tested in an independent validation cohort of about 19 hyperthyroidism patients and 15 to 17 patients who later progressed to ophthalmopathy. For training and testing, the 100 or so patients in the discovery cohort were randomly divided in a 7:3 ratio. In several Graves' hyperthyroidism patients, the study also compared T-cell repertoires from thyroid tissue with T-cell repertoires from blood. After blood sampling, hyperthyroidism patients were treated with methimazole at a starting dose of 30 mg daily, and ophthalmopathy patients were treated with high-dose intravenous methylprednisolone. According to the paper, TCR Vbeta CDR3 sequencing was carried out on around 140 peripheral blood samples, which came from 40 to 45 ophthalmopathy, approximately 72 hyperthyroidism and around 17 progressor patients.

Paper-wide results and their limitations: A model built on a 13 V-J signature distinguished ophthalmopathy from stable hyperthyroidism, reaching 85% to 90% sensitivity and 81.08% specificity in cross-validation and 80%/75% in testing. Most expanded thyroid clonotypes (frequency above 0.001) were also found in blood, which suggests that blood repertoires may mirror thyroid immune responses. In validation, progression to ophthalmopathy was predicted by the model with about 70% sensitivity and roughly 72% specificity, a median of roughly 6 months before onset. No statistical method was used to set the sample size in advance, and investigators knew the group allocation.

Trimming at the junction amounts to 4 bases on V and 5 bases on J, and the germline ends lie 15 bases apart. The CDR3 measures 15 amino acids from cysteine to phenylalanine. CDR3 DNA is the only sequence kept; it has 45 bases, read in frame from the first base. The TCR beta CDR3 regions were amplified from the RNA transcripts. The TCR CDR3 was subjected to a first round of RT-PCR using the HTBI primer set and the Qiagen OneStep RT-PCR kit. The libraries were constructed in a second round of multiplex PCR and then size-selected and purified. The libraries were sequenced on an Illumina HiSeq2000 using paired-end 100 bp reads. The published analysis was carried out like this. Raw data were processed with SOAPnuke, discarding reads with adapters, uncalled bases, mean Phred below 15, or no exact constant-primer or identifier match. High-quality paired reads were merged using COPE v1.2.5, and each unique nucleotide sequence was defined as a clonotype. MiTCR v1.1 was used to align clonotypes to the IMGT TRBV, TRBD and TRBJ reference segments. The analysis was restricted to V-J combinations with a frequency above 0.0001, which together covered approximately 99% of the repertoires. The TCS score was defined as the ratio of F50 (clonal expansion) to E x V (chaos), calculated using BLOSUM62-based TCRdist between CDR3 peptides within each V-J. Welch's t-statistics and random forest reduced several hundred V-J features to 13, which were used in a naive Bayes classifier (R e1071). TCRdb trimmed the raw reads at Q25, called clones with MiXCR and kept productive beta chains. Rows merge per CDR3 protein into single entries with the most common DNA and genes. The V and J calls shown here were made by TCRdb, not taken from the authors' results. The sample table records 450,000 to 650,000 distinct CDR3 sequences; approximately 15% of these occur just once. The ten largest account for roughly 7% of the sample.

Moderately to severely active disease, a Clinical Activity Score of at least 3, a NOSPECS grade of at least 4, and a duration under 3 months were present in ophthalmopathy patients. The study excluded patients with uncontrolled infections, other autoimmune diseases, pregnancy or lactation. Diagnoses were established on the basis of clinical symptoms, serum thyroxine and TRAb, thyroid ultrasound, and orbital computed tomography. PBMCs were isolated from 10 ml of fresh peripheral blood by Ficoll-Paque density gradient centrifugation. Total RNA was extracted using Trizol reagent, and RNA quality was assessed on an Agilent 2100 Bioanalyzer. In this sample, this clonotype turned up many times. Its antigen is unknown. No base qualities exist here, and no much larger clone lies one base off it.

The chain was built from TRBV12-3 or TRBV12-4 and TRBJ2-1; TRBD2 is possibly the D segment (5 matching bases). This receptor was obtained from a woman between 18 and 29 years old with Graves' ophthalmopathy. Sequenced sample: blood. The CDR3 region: CASSSVIRRDNEQFF. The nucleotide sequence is TGTGCCAGCAGTTCCGTAATACGGCGGGACAATGAGCAGTTCTTC.